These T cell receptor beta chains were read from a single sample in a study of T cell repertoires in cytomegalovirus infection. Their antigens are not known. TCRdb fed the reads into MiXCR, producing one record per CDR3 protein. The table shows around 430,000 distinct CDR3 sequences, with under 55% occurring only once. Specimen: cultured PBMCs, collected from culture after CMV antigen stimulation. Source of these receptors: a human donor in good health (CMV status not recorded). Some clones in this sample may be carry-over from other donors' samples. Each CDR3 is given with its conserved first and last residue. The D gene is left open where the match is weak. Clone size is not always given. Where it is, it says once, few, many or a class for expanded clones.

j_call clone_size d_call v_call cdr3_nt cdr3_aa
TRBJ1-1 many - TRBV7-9 TGTGCCAGCAGCTCGGACACTGAAGCTTTCTTT CASSSDTEAFF
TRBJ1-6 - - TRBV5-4 TGTGCCAGCGCGACAGGAGGGTCGTCACCCCTCCACTTT CASATGGSSPLHF
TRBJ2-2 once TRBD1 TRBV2 TGTGCCAGCAGTGGGGACAGCAGAGGGGAGCTGTTTTTT CASSGDSRGELFF
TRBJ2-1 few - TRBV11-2 TGTGCCAGCAGCTTAGTACCCGCCAATGAGCAGTTCTTC CASSLVPANEQFF
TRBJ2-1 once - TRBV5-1 TGCGCCAGCAGCTTGGCTCGGGACTATGAGCAGTTCTTC CASSLARDYEQFF
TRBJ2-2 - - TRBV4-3 TGCGCCAGCAGCCAAGGTTCAGCCGCCGGGGAGCTGTTTTTT CASSQGSAAGELFF
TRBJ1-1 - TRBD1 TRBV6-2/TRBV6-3 TGTGCCAGCAGTTACGGGGACAGGGGATGGACTGAAGCTTTCTTT CASSYGDRGWTEAFF
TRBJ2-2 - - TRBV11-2 TGTGCCAGCAGCTTAGTCTCAGGGCGTGGCGGGGAGCTGTTTTTT CASSLVSGRGGELFF
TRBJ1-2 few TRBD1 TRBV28 TGTGCCAGCAGCCTGACAGGGGGCGCCGGGGCTAACTATGGCTACACCTTC CASSLTGGAGANYGYTF
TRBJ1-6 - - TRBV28 TGTGCCAGCAGTTTGGGGATCGTACCTTCACCCCTCCACTTT CASSLGIVPSPLHF
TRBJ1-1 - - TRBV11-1 TGTGCCAGCAGCTTAGAAGGCGCAGCCCGGGGGAACACTGAAGCTTTCTTT CASSLEGAARGNTEAFF
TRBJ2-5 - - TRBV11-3 TGTGCCAGCAGCCACCTGCCTCTTATTATGTGGCGGAGAGAGACCCAGTACTTC CASSHLPLIMWRRETQYF
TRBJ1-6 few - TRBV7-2 TGTGCCAGCAGCTTAGCGACGGGAACTTTATCACCCCTCCACTTT CASSLATGTLSPLHF
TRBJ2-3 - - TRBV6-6 TGTGCCAGCAGTTACGAGGCGGGGGATACGCAGTATTTT CASSYEAGDTQYF
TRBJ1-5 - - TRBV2 TGTGCCAGCAGACCTCCGGGACGGAGCAATCAGCCCCAGCATTTT CASRPPGRSNQPQHF
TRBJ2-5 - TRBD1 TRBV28 TGTGCCAGCAGTCGATACAGGGGTTTAGGGGAGACCCAGTACTTC CASSRYRGLGETQYF
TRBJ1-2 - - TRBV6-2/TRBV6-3 TGTGCCAGCAGTTACATTCCAGGGGCCTATGGCTACACCTTC CASSYIPGAYGYTF
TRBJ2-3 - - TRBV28 TGTGCCAGCAGTGAGGGGGGGGCCGGCACAGATACGCAGTATTTT CASSEGGAGTDTQYF
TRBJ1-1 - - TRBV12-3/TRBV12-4 TGTGCCAGCAGTTCCCCCTGGGGCACTGAAGCTTTCTTT CASSSPWGTEAFF
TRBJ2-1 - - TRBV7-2 TGTGCCAGCAGCTTCCGCGGGGAAAACATTCAGTTCTTC CASSFRGENIQFF
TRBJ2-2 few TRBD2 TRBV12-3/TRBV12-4 TGTGCCAGCAGTGTTAGACTAGCGGGGTCGACCGGGGAGCTGTTTTTT CASSVRLAGSTGELFF
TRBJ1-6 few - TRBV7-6 TGTGCCAGCAGCCCATTTTCTGGGGGCCATAATTCACCCCTCCACTTT CASSPFSGGHNSPLHF
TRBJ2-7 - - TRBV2 TGTGCCAGCAGTTCACCCGACAGGCGCCACGAGCAGTACTTC CASSSPDRRHEQYF